This TCR beta chain is drawn from a study of long-term antiretroviral therapy in people with HIV (dated by TCRdb to between 2020 and 2023). Background for the entire study: The earliest samples were collected roughly a decade before the 2015 WHO recommendation for immediate ART, at a time when ART was usually postponed until CD4 counts fell. The cohort contributed about 200 cryopreserved PBMC samples from 30 to 35 adults with confirmed HIV infection, collected serially over a mean of about six years (range 1-12). A retrospective serial study tested whether ART initiation and durable HIV suppression were associated with changes in peripheral blood TRB repertoire composition and diversity. No cross-contamination during QIAcube processing was shown when test extractions of a monoclonal T-cell line were performed alongside about 33 polyclonal samples. Of the roughly 32 participants with HIV, roughly twelve were female. The full study reports these points: Expanded TRB clones identified before ART initiation dominated the repertoire at all time points, although this dominance fluctuated and declined in many PLHIV after ART. Because cell numbers in pre-ART samples were limited, unsorted PBMC were profiled instead of sorted CD4+ and CD8+ T cells. Since PBMC availability was limited, sequencing covered only the TCR beta chain, with no alpha chain pairing. CDR3 length ranges in HIV repertoires were narrower than in controls, and network structure suggested an antigen-experienced repertoire with only a slight naive shift after ART. Samples dated from the mid-2000s to the late 2010s, and the ART regimens used may be less effective than current ones. ART initiation was associated with a significant increase in TRB diversity, but diversity stayed significantly below transplant donor controls even after long-term ART. No data were available on ART adherence, viral resistance or therapy changes, limiting inferences about post-ART repertoire changes.

Participants were included only if at least one PBMC sample before ART initiation and at least two post-ART samples were available. Treatment was received in the United States of America by all participants with HIV. Before DNA extraction, cryopreserved samples containing about 0.9-11 million PBMC were thawed and washed. At the time of the earliest PBMC sample, participants with HIV were aged between roughly 20 and 55 years. PBMC samples were contributed by each participant from 1-4 timepoints before ART initiation and 2-8 timepoints after ART initiation, with a median of 7 samples. Serial HIV viral load, CD4+ T-cell count, ART history and demographic data were obtained for every participant. A Qiagen kit on a QIAcube was used to extract genomic DNA from unsorted PBMC, with samples processed in batches of 12. With respect to this clone: No antigen is known for it. The input lacks base qualities; no much larger clone sits a single base away.

The cysteine opens and the phenylalanine closes a CDR3 of 13 amino acids. Just CDR3 DNA is preserved here, 39 bases in frame from base 1. CDR1 and CDR2 (SGDLS, YYNGEE) derive from the germline V gene. Trimming costs V 4 bases and J 8 bases, and their ends lie 15 bases apart. The immunoSEQ hsTCRB v3.0 assay was used at survey level resolution to sequence the TRB variable region. A depth of roughly 35,000-50,000 T-cell genomes per sample was targeted for TRB sequencing. Pooled TRB libraries were sequenced on an Illumina MiSeq with a v3 150-cycle kit. Processing in the source paper ran as follows. Repertoire analysis was run in R within a reproducible Nextflow workflow that covered QC, data transformation and analysis. LymphoSeq2, an R package for exploring AIRR-Seq data, was used to implement custom analyses. A handful of samples yielding fewer than 5000 total TRB sequences were excluded, leaving approximately 200 analyzed HIV repertoires. Of the 180 to 200 retained HIV repertoires, over 55 were collected before and approximately 130 after ART initiation. Each repertoire was downsampled to 5000 TRB nucleotide sequences, and summary statistics were averaged across 100 downsampling iterations. TRB sequences were retained for analysis only if CDR3 regions of at least seven amino acids were present. Two measures captured diversity: a Shannon entropy-derived clonality score and the Gini coefficient. In the repertoire networks, any two of the top 5000 CDR3 amino acid sequences were linked whenever the two sequences differed by an edit distance of one. Antigen specificity groups and MHC restriction were predicted for TRB CDR3 amino acid sequences with GLIPH2. Known CMV, EBV, HIV or tissue antigen associations were flagged by matching CDR3 amino acid sequences against VDJdb and McPAS-TCR. Pre-ART, post-ART and control groups were compared with Wilcoxon signed-rank tests and Holm-Bonferroni correction. Held by TCRdb, this immuneACCESS table contains in-frame sequences only and omits some clones. Under half of the omission traces to an unresolved V gene where checked; the cause of the rest is unknown. V, J and clone size derive from that table, while D and trimming were established from the DNA sequence. In all, the sample holds under 45,000 clones, and 80% of those were seen once. Approximately 6.3% of the sample goes to the ten largest clones.

The rearranged segments are TRBV9 and TRBJ1-1; no D segment can be confidently identified. The material was unsorted PBMCs, obtained 3.4 years after starting antiretroviral therapy. The TCR comes from a man younger than 45 with HIV. The nucleotide sequence reads as follows: TGTGCCAGCAGCCCAGGCGGCGGGCTGGAAGCTTTCTTT. This gives the protein CASSPGGGLEAFF.